This T cell receptor (beta chain) was profiled in a study of beta chain features in type 1 diabetes. Study-level points and caveats: Sampled from patients, naive, central memory and Treg TCRB repertoires appeared more similar than those sampled from healthy donors. Shorter templates might be favored by PCR, and equally so in patients and in controls. Possibly, sequencing cDNA over-represented cells that had high TCR expression levels.

Comment on this clone: Antigen specificity is unknown.

The CDR3 consists of 14 residues. Per the germline V gene, CDR1 is SGHTA and CDR2 is FQGNSA. V was clipped by 5 bases and J by 2 bases, with 12 bases between them. All of the isolated RNA was reverse transcribed, so expressed TCRB transcripts were sequenced. Libraries were prepared by immunoSEQ multiplex PCR; TCRdb keeps only in-frame clonotypes and omits some of them. The table lists 350,000 to 450,000 clones, about 15% of them singletons, with 0.019% in the top ten. Using CD45RO/CCR7/CD25/CD127/CD95/CD27, CD4+ naive, central memory, regulatory and stem cell-like memory cells were sorted. J is TRBJ1-1 and V is TRBV7-2; tentative D call: TRBD1 (6 bases). Sequenced: naive CD4+ T cells from blood. This sequence was found in a woman in her late teens or twenties in good health. The CDR3 bases are TGTGCCAGCAGCCCCTCAGGGGTAAACACTGAAGCTTTCTTT. Encoded protein: CASSPSGVNTEAFF.